One and the same sample provided the 10 T cell receptor beta chains below, sequenced in a study of STAT5B mutations in CD4+ large granular lymphocyte leukemia. Repertoires were generated with immunoSEQ multiplex PCR, while TCRdb's copy carries only in-frame clones and drops some. The sample yields 35,000 to 40,000 clones, about 80% seen once. Sequencing input: CD4+ T cells from blood buffy coats. These receptors all stem from a human donor in good health.

Only a few counts were recorded for this clone. The chain couples TRBV19 to TRBJ1-1; 8 bases agree with TRBD1. Germline CDR1 is LNHDA and CDR2 is SQIVND (reference sequence). The CDR3 consists of 14 residues. After removal of 6 bases from V and 4 bases from J, the junction contained 7 bases not matched to a gene. In nucleotides, the CDR3 is TGTGCCAGTAGCCCCGGACAGGGCGGCACTGAAGCTTTCTTT. Translating it yields CASSPGQGGTEAFF.

The V and J genes are TRBV19 and TRBJ2-3, with 12 bases matching TRBD2. Germline V gives CDR1 LNHDA, CDR2 SQIVND (reference sequence). The CDR3 covers 15 residues. After removal of 1 base from V and 5 bases from J, the junction contained 1 base not matched to a gene. CDR3: CASSIGLAGVDTQYF. Here the CDR3 DNA reads TGTGCCAGTAGTATAGGACTAGCGGGAGTAGATACGCAGTATTTT. Using reference TRBV19 and TRBJ2-3 for the parts outside the CDR3, the full variable domain is DGGITQSPKYLFRKEGQNVTLSCEQNLNHDAMYWYRQDPGQGLRLIYYSQIVNDFQKGDIAEGYSVSREKKESFPLTVTSAQKNPTAFYLCASSIGLAGVDTQYFGPGTRLTVL.

J is TRBJ2-1 and V is TRBV5-6; D not certain. With 5 bases removed from V and 4 bases from J, the gap between germline ends came to 7 bases. CDR1 is SGHDT, CDR2 YYEEEE, per germline. The CDR3 runs to 12 residues. The CDR3 DNA follows: TGTGCCAGCAGTTGGAGATACAATGAGCAGTTCTTC. Protein product: CASSWRYNEQFF.

This sequence joins TRBV6-5 and TRBJ2-1; D is perhaps TRBD1 (5 bases). Germline CDR1 and CDR2: MNHEY and SVGAGI. V was clipped by 6 bases and J by 7 bases, with 16 bases between them. The CDR3 spans 14 residues. The CDR3 region is CASRQDGAANEQFF. The CDR3 bases are TGTGCCAGCAGGCAGGATGGGGCAGCTAATGAGCAGTTCTTC.

This chain links TRBV4-1 with TRBJ2-1; tentatively, D is TRBD2 (6 bases). V gave up 0 bases and J gave up 1 base, with 13 bases separating them. The CDR3 contains 17 residues. Germline CDR1 MGHRA, CDR2 YSYEKL. The CDR3 here is CASSQDAAGTSYNEQFF. CDR3 bases: TGCGCCAGCAGCCAAGATGCGGCGGGGACTTCCTACAATGAGCAGTTCTTC.

This sequence joins TRBV6-1 and TRBJ1-2, with 9 bases that match TRBD1. This CDR3 contains 15 residues. V dropped 3 bases and J dropped 5; count of bases not matched to a gene: 7. CDR1 and CDR2 (germline): MNHNS, SASEGT. This CDR3 is CASSDRTGADYGYTF. The CDR3 DNA reads TGTGCCAGCAGTGATCGGACAGGGGCCGATTATGGCTACACCTTC.

The chain uses TRBV7-2 and TRBJ1-3; the D gene is possibly TRBD1 (5 bases). The CDR3 is made up of 16 amino acids. The germline V gene has CDR1 SGHTA and CDR2 FQGNSA. The germline V and J ends were trimmed by 2 bases and 0 bases, with 11 bases remaining between them. For the CDR3, the DNA is TGTGCCAGCAGCTTAAACGGGGCTACCTCTGGAAACACCATATATTTT. As protein: CASSLNGATSGNTIYF.

This rearrangement joins TRBV7-2 to TRBJ2-7, with a possible D match to TRBD1 (5 bases). CDR1 is SGHTA and CDR2 is FQGNSA in the germline V gene. V lost 0 bases, J lost 3 bases, and 9 bases lay in between. The length of the CDR3 is 14 residues. The CDR3 coding sequence is TGTGCCAGCAGCTTAGCGTTCCAGGGCTACGAGCAGTACTTC. It yields the protein CASSLAFQGYEQYF.

CDR3 coding DNA: TGTGCCAGCAGCTTGAAAGGGGATGGGGCCAACGTCCTGACTTTC. This codes for CASSLKGDGANVLTF. The rearrangement uses TRBV5-6 and TRBJ2-6; D perhaps matches TRBD1 (5 bases). CDR1 and CDR2 (germline): SGHDT, YYEEEE. This CDR3 spans 15 amino acids. V lost 1 base to trimming and J lost 3 bases, with 8 bases between them.

V usage is TRBV9 and J usage is TRBJ2-7, with a possible D match to TRBD1 (6 bases). Germline assignment: CDR1 SGDLS and CDR2 YYNGEE. Trimming took 2 bases from V and 3 from J, leaving 12 bases between them. This CDR3 region has 14 residues. The CDR3 protein is CASSVSGVDYEQYF. In DNA form, the CDR3 reads TGTGCCAGCAGCGTTTCAGGGGTAGACTACGAGCAGTACTTC.